The T cell receptor (beta chain) under discussion was sequenced for a study of T cell changes during pregnancy in multiple sclerosis. The CDR3 totals 17 residues. Trimming shortened V by 1 base and J by 6 bases, and 19 bases separated the two germline ends. Germline V gene lookup returns CDR1 KGHSH and CDR2 LQKENI. The data were produced by immunoSEQ multiplex PCR, yet TCRdb's version contains in-frame clones alone and is incomplete. Of tens of thousands of clones listed, 85% to 95% were seen once; the top ten hold 0.7% to 1%. In its sample, this clone was seen once. The specimen comprised CD4+ T cells from peripheral blood mononuclear cells, sampled before pregnancy. The chain joins TRBV18 to TRBJ2-1; D is possibly TRBD2 (6 bases). The source of this sequence is a female donor with multiple sclerosis, enrolled in a pregnancy study. The CDR3 DNA sequence: TGTGCCAGCTCACCACTTTTAACCGGGAGTGGGAGCAATGAGCAGTTCTTC. This translates into CASSPLLTGSGSNEQFF. Based on the CDR3 plus reference TRBV18 and TRBJ2-1, the full variable domain is NAGVMQNPRHLVRRRGQEARLRCSPMKGHSHVYWYRQLPEEGLKFMVYLQKENIIDESGMPKERFSAEFPKEGPSILRIQQVVRGDSAAYFCASSPLLTGSGSNEQFFGPGTRLTVL.